This T cell receptor beta chain was sequenced in a study of blood T cell repertoires in COVID-19. Turning to the study itself: Spain, Italy and the United States supplied samples that represented acute and convalescent COVID-19.

V lost 5 bases to trimming and J lost 5 bases; unmatched junction nucleotides: 4. Germline V gene lookup returns CDR1 MNHEY and CDR2 SVGEGT. The CDR3 is made up of 14 amino acids. Authors' data handling: Amplification of reference gene primers was used by the study to estimate nucleated cell counts. The protocol was immunoSEQ multiplex PCR, while the TCRdb copy is restricted to in-frame clones and leaves out a portion. V and J calls and clone size are those listed in that table; D and trimming were worked out from the DNA. The table includes about 83,000 clones, about 85% detected once. The chain couples TRBV6-2 or TRBV6-3 to TRBJ2-1, with 9 bases that match TRBD2. The TCR originated in a woman aged 45-59 years with active or convalescent COVID-19. The source material was peripheral blood. The CDR3: CASSKRGADNEQFF. In nucleotides, the CDR3 is TGTGCCAGCAGTAAGCGGGGGGCCGACAATGAGCAGTTCTTC.